The next 8 T cell receptor beta chains were all read from a single sample in a study of metastatic and nonmetastatic thyroid tumors. All patients reached thyroid surgery having received no treatment beforehand. TCRdb used MiXCR to call clones anew from the PCR reads. The top ten hold roughly 15% of the sample, which has 30,000 to 45,000 clones, around 21% seen once. Sequencing was carried out using blood. These receptors came from a female donor with papillary thyroid cancer or a benign thyroid nodule (not recorded which). Some clones in this sample may be carry-over from other donors' samples.

The chain joins TRBV19 to TRBJ1-5; the D gene is possibly TRBD1 (6 bases). V was trimmed by 8 bases and J by 7 bases, leaving 18 bases between them. In germline, CDR1 is LNHDA, CDR2 SQIVND (reference sequence). The CDR3 length is 14 residues. CDR3 amino acids: CASVTSGGGQPQHF. CDR3 coding DNA: TGTGCCAGTGTCACCTCGGGGGGCGGACAGCCCCAGCATTTT.

Details on this clone: The junction departs from germline at one end; a sequencing error may be responsible. The chain recombines TRBV19 with TRBJ2-2; D possibly corresponds to TRBD1 (5 bases). Germline V gene lookup returns CDR1 LNHDA and CDR2 SQIVND (reference sequence). The CDR3 has 15 residues. CDR3 protein: CASFSGRGYTWELFF. Here the CDR3 DNA reads TGTGCCAGCTTTTCAGGGCGTGGTTACACCTGGGAGCTGTTTTTT.

This clone appeared a few times. The chain carries TRBV18 and TRBJ2-5; maybe TRBD2 (6 bases). In germline, CDR1 is KGHSH, CDR2 LQKENI. The V and J ends lost 6 bases and 2 bases respectively, with 13 bases between them. There are 14 residues in the CDR3. CDR3 residues: CASSPGLPQETQYF. Here the CDR3 DNA reads TGTGCCAGCTCGCCAGGACTACCACAAGAGACCCAGTACTTC.

The chain is built from TRBV30 and TRBJ2-7; 7 bases map to TRBD2. CDR1 and CDR2 (germline): GTSNPN, SVGIG (reference sequence). V gave up 5 bases and J gave up 0 bases; unmatched junction bases: 19. The CDR3 sequence is 18 residues long. The CDR3 coding sequence is TGTGCCTGGGGCGGTGGCGGGGGTGCACCTCCGTGCTCCTACGAGCAGTACTTC. Translation: CAWGGGGGAPPCSYEQYF.

For this clone: This may be a read error: a much more frequent sequence differs by one nucleotide. The chain uses TRBV18 and TRBJ2-5; 9 bases agree with TRBD2. The CDR3 loop spans 17 amino acids. Per the germline V gene, CDR1 is KGHSH and CDR2 is LQKENI. The CDR3 loop reads CAISPGLRLADQETQYF. The CDR3 DNA reads TGTGCCATCTCACCAGGGCTTCGACTAGCGGACCAAGAGACCCAGTACTTC.

The chain couples TRBV6-1 to TRBJ2-1; D not resolved. Trimming took 6 bases from V and 0 from J, leaving 12 bases between them. The CDR3 totals 15 residues. Germline CDR1 reads MNHNS; CDR2 reads SASEGT. CDR3 DNA: TGTGCCAGCAGGATGCGGACCGGCTCCTACAATGAGCAGTTCTTC. Its translation is CASRMRTGSYNEQFF.

This chain joins TRBV6-1 and TRBJ1-5, with D maybe TRBD1 (5 bases). The germline V gene has CDR1 MNHNS and CDR2 SASEGT. CDR3 length: 16 amino acids. V was cut by 6 bases and J by 0 bases, with 15 bases left in between. The CDR3 DNA reads TGTGCCAGCAGGGAGACAGTGGACTATAGCAATCAGCCCCAGCATTTT. The encoded protein is CASRETVDYSNQPQHF.

This sequence joins TRBV20-1 and TRBJ2-5; no firm D call. The V end was cut by 0 bases, the J end by 0 bases, with 8 bases between. The germline V gene has CDR1 DFQATT and CDR2 SNEGSKA (reference sequence). This CDR3 is 14 amino acids long. This CDR3 reads CSARDLGYQETQYF. The CDR3 DNA reads as TGCAGTGCTAGAGATTTGGGGTACCAAGAGACCCAGTACTTC.